Detailed here is one TCR beta chain. The data belong to a study of response to subunit inactivated influenza vaccine. The V gene lost 0 bases and the J gene lost 4 bases, with 12 bases spanning the gap. CDR1 is LGHNA and CDR2 is YSLEER in the germline V gene. The CDR3 sequence is 16 residues long. In TCRdb, the RT-PCR reads were re-called with MiXCR into one record per CDR3 protein. This sample has around 600,000 distinct CDR3 sequences, with about 10% found just once. This sample also belongs to another study, concerning T cells expressing NK-cell markers. From that report: In generating TCR beta cDNA, 5'RACE template switching with UMIs was used. Researchers report these clonotypes also headed the CD3+CD56-NKG2C+ fraction in four donors. Whether expanded NKG2C+ T cell clones were HCMV specific stayed uncertain.

The material sequenced was PBMCs from blood, taken on the day of vaccination. The chain employs TRBV4-3 and TRBJ2-2; perhaps TRBD2 as D (5 bases). The receptor comes from a man aged 50-59 years who received an inactivated influenza vaccine. The CDR3 bases are TGCGCCAGCAGCCAAGACCCCGGACTCAGCACCGGGGAGCTGTTTTTT. It is translated as CASSQDPGLSTGELFF.